A selection of T cell receptor beta chains follows, all from one sample in a study of OX40 agonist ivuxolimab in advanced cancers. Profiled with immunoSEQ multiplex PCR; TCRdb holds only in-frame clones, not every one. Of 45,000 to 70,000 clones listed, roughly 90% are singletons. The sample consisted of CD4+ or CD8+ T cells sorted from blood, taken in a trial of the OX40 agonist ivuxolimab. The source of these receptors is an adult with an advanced solid tumor such as melanoma, head and neck, liver or kidney cancer. CDR3s include the opening cysteine and the closing phenylalanine or tryptophan. A D gene is named only where the DNA matches it firmly. Where a row states a size, it is once, few, many or the class of an expanded clone; other rows omit it.

NA | TRBJ1-5 | TRBV19 | NA | CASSVRELNQPQHF | TGTGCCAGTAGTGTCCGGGAGCTTAATCAGCCCCAGCATTTT
NA | TRBJ2-5 | TRBV20-1 | NA | CSASTRAAQYF | TGCAGTGCTAGCACCAGGGCGGCCCAGTACTTC
NA | TRBJ2-3 | TRBV7-3 | NA | CASSLISGYTDTQYF | TGTGCCAGCAGCTTAATTTCGGGATACACAGATACGCAGTATTTT
NA | TRBJ1-5 | TRBV18 | NA | CASSPANQPQHF | TGTGCCAGCTCACCCGCTAATCAGCCCCAGCATTTT
NA | TRBJ1-2 | TRBV5-1 | NA | CASSRIGARGYTF | TGTGCCAGCAGCCGGATAGGGGCGAGGGGCTACACCTTC
NA | TRBJ2-3 | TRBV29-1 | NA | CSVATGITDTQYF | TGCAGCGTCGCGACGGGGATCACAGATACGCAGTATTTT
NA | TRBJ2-5 | TRBV7-7 | NA | CASSFTQYEETQYF | TGTGCTAGCAGCTTTACACAGTACGAAGAGACCCAGTACTTC
TRBD2 | TRBJ2-1 | TRBV7-6 | NA | CASSLALTSGKGVSYNEQFF | TGTGCCAGCAGCTTAGCGCTAACTAGCGGAAAGGGGGTATCCTACAATGAGCAGTTCTTC
NA | TRBJ2-1 | TRBV7-3 | NA | CASSPLSRGSNEQFF | TGTGCCAGCAGCCCGCTCAGCCGGGGGAGTAATGAGCAGTTCTTC
TRBD1 | TRBJ2-3 | TRBV18 | NA | CASSPQTGGTDTQYF | TGTGCCAGCTCACCACAGACAGGGGGCACAGATACGCAGTATTTT
NA | TRBJ1-3 | TRBV7-8 | once | CASSLSGGNTIYF | TGTGCCAGCAGTCTCTCGGGTGGAAACACCATATATTTT
TRBD2 | TRBJ2-3 | TRBV5-1 | NA | CASSSAGYTDTQYF | TGCGCCAGCAGCTCAGCGGGATACACAGATACGCAGTATTTT
TRBD2 | TRBJ2-3 | TRBV6-6 | NA | CASSYLAAGTDTQYF | TGTGCCAGCAGTTACCTAGCGGCGGGCACAGATACGCAGTATTTT
NA | TRBJ2-3 | TRBV29-1 | NA | CSVDGEGTDTQYF | TGCAGCGTTGACGGGGAGGGCACAGATACGCAGTATTTT
NA | TRBJ2-4 | TRBV27 | once | CASSLRGAKNIQYF | TGTGCCAGCAGTTTACGGGGGGCCAAAAACATTCAGTACTTC
TRBD1 | TRBJ2-7 | TRBV19 | NA | CASSRAGQAGSYEQYF | TGTGCCAGTAGTAGGGCGGGACAGGCCGGCTCCTACGAGCAGTACTTC
TRBD1 | TRBJ1-5 | TRBV28 | NA | CASSLYADRAQPQHF | TGTGCCAGCAGTTTATACGCCGACAGGGCTCAGCCCCAGCATTTT
NA | TRBJ2-1 | TRBV19 | once | CASSTGFLDPQFF | TGTGCCAGTAGTACGGGGTTCCTCGATCCGCAGTTCTTC
NA | TRBJ1-3 | TRBV19 | NA | CASTRGSQNSGNTIYF | TGTGCCAGTACCCGCGGCAGCCAGAACTCTGGAAACACCATATATTTT
NA | TRBJ2-3 | TRBV28 | NA | CASSPGLGRRTDTQYF | TGTGCCAGCAGCCCAGGGCTGGGCCGTAGGACAGATACGCAGTATTTT
TRBD2 | TRBJ2-2 | TRBV11-3 | NA | CASSPGTSGSGELFF | TGTGCCAGCAGCCCCGGGACTAGCGGGAGTGGGGAGCTGTTTTTT
NA | TRBJ2-2 | TRBV28 | NA | CASTKGGGEKPRELFF | TGTGCCAGCACCAAAGGGGGGGGTGAGAAACCCCGGGAGCTGTTTTTT
TRBD1 | TRBJ2-7 | TRBV5-1 | once | CASSSTGAGYEQYF | TGCGCCAGCAGTTCGACAGGGGCCGGCTACGAGCAGTACTTC